The next 2 T cell receptor beta chains were all read from a single sample in a study of cytomegalovirus exposure and HLA in healthy donors. The PCR employed 60 Vbeta primers together with 13 Jbeta primers. Here immunoSEQ multiplex PCR was the method, and the copy in TCRdb shows in-frame clones only, minus some. The data hold 150,000 to 200,000 clones, with just over 75% observed a single time. Sequencing input: PBMCs. The receptors stem from a woman in her thirties in good health and CMV-seropositive.

The chain recombines TRBV2 with TRBJ2-3; TRBD2 is a possible D gene (5 bases). Germline CDR1 SNHLY, CDR2 FYNNEI. This CDR3 region has 15 residues. Trimming shortened V by 2 bases and J by 3 bases, and 12 bases separated the two germline ends. The CDR3 DNA reads TGTGCCAGCAGTGAATCGGGGTTCGAGACAGATACGCAGTATTTT. As protein: CASSESGFETDTQYF.

This chain uses TRBV4-1 with TRBJ1-1; the D is unclear. The V and J ends lost 0 bases and 7 bases respectively, with 21 bases between them. There are 17 residues in the CDR3. Germline-derived CDR1 and CDR2 are MGHRA and YSYEKL. CDR3 sequence: CASSQDASSIIVGEAFF. In DNA, the CDR3 is TGCGCCAGCAGCCAAGATGCTAGCTCAATTATCGTTGGTGAAGCTTTCTTT.